One sample yielded the 31 T cell receptor beta chains listed below, sequenced in a study of T-cell reconstitution after alpha-beta-depleted transplantation in children. Unique molecular identifiers were incorporated when the TCRbeta library was constructed. One entry per CDR3 protein, called by TCRdb with MiXCR from the PCR reads. The sample holds hundreds of thousands of distinct CDR3 sequences, over 15% seen once. The material sequenced was PBMCs from the stem cell graft donor, taken from the stem cell graft. These receptors were collected from a human donor who donated a stem cell graft to a child with acute myeloid leukemia.

This sequence joins TRBV5-1 and TRBJ1-1; D is ambiguous. The germline gives CDR1 SGHRS, CDR2 YFSETQ. This CDR3 is built from 11 residues. Trimming cost V 4 bases and J 4 bases, with 5 bases left between them. CDR3 region: CASSDGTEAFF. DNA of the CDR3: TGCGCCAGCAGCGACGGCACTGAAGCTTTCTTT.

This clonotype was picked up many times. V is TRBV10-3 and J is TRBJ1-1; 7 bases are shared with TRBD1. The ends lost 8 bases at V and 3 bases at J; junction bases unmatched: 9. CDR1 and CDR2 (germline): ENHRY, SYGVKD. This CDR3 region has 14 residues. CDR3 nucleotides: TGTGCCATCTCGGAGTTCAGGGGGGACACTGAAGCTTTCTTT. It yields the protein CAISEFRGDTEAFF.

This clonotype was recorded a few times. The V and J genes are TRBV12-3 or TRBV12-4 and TRBJ2-3; D gene uncertain. The V gene lost 5 bases and the J gene lost 8 bases, with 5 bases spanning the gap. The CDR3 is 10 amino acids. The CDR3 is CASSPGTQYF. For the CDR3, the DNA is TGTGCCAGCAGTCCGGGTACGCAGTATTTT.

This clonotype was counted a few times. V and J are TRBV5-1 and TRBJ1-2; possibly TRBD1 for D (6 bases). Trimming removed 5 bases from V and 4 bases from J, with 15 bases in between. The CDR3 extends over 14 amino acids. Germline V gives CDR1 SGHRS, CDR2 YFSETQ. CDR3: CASSSETGGYGYTF. The CDR3 region has the DNA TGCGCCAGCAGTTCTGAGACAGGAGGCTATGGCTACACCTTC.

This clonotype has ten or more counts. The chain has TRBV7-2 and TRBJ2-7, with D maybe TRBD1 (7 bases). Trimming pared 1 base from V and 4 bases from J, leaving 14 bases between. CDR1 is SGHTA, CDR2 FQGNSA, per germline. The CDR3 has 15 amino acids. The CDR3 spells CASSLDGGQIYEQYF. The CDR3 DNA sequence: TGTGCCAGCAGCTTAGACGGGGGACAGATATACGAGCAGTACTTC.

This clonotype was counted at least ten times. This rearrangement joins TRBV7-9 to TRBJ2-7; TRBD2 aligns across 8 bases. The CDR3 is made up of 13 amino acids. Germline CDR1 SEHNR, CDR2 FQNEAQ (reference sequence). J was trimmed by 3 bases and V by 4 bases; bases with no gene match: 2. DNA for the CDR3: TGTGCCAGCAGCTCGGGACTAGTCTACGAGCAGTACTTC. Its translation is CASSSGLVYEQYF.

This chain joins TRBV5-1 and TRBJ2-3, with 8 bases aligning to TRBD2. CDR1 SGHRS and CDR2 YFSETQ come from the germline V gene. The junction had 7 bases not matched to a gene; V was cut back by 4 bases and J by 0 bases. The CDR3 length is 16 residues. CDR3: CASSPGLDESTDTQYF. The CDR3 bases are TGCGCCAGCAGCCCGGGACTAGACGAAAGCACAGATACGCAGTATTTT.

This clonotype appeared many times. This rearrangement joins TRBV7-3 to TRBJ1-1; tentative D call: TRBD1 (5 bases). The V gene's germline CDR1 is SGHTA and CDR2 FQGTGA. The CDR3 is 12 residues long. Deletions cut 5 bases from V and 7 bases from J, with 11 bases between. CDR3 in amino acids: CASSPTGGEAFF. The CDR3 coding sequence is TGTGCCAGCAGCCCCACGGGGGGTGAAGCTTTCTTT.

This clonotype occurred many times. The V call is TRBV20-1, the J call TRBJ2-3; 8 positions agree with TRBD2. Germline V lookup: CDR1 DFQATT, CDR2 SNEGSKA (reference sequence). This CDR3 is 16 amino acids long. Trimming cost V 3 bases and J 4 bases; bases outside gene matches: 12. In DNA form, the CDR3 reads TGCAGTGCTAGGCCCATCGACGGGGGGGCCTCAGATACGCAGTATTTT. Its protein is CSARPIDGGASDTQYF.

The chain recombines TRBV5-1 with TRBJ1-2; possible D gene TRBD1, 6 bases. V lost 0 bases and J 5 bases, leaving 17 bases between the germline ends. The CDR3 is 16 residues long. The germline V gene has CDR1 SGHRS and CDR2 YFSETQ. The CDR3 spells CASSLANGRGTYGYTF. The CDR3 DNA sequence: TGCGCCAGCAGCTTGGCCAATGGCAGAGGGACATATGGCTACACCTTC.

J is TRBJ2-7 and V is TRBV12-3 or TRBV12-4; D is unresolved. Trimming cost V 2 bases and J 6 bases, with 20 bases left between them. The CDR3 runs to 16 residues. The CDR3, as DNA: TGTGCCAGCAGTTTAAAGGCCGGAACAGCCTATTCCGAGCAGTACGTC. Translation gives CASSLKAGTAYSEQYV.

There are many counts of this clonotype. The V call is TRBV29-1, the J call TRBJ2-2; D is perhaps TRBD2 (6 bases). V lost 6 bases to trimming and J lost 0 bases, with 14 bases between them. Per germline, CDR1 SQVTM and CDR2 ANQGSEA. The CDR3 is made up of 15 amino acids. The CDR3 DNA sequence: TGCAGCGTGATTGCGGGGCCCTCGAACACCGGGGAGCTGTTTTTT. It translates to CSVIAGPSNTGELFF.

This clonotype was seen a few times. The V gene is TRBV12-3 or TRBV12-4, the J gene TRBJ1-5; D is ambiguous. V was trimmed by 5 bases and J by 0 bases, leaving 5 bases between them. The CDR3 runs to 13 residues. CDR3 in DNA: TGTGCCAGCAGTCGACATAGCAATCAGCCCCAGCATTTT. It yields the protein CASSRHSNQPQHF.

On this clonotype: Possible read error: a much larger clone is one base away. The rearrangement joins TRBV20-1 to TRBJ2-1; 12 bases are a match to TRBD2. The germline CDR1 and CDR2 sequences are DFQATT and SNEGSKA (reference sequence). V lost 0 bases, J lost 5 bases, and 11 bases stayed unmatched. The CDR3 sequence is 18 residues long. The CDR3 sequence is CSARDPKGLAGNDNEQFF. CDR3 coding DNA: TGCAGTGCTAGAGACCCGAAAGGACTAGCGGGGAATGACAATGAGCAGTTCTTC.

This clonotype was counted many times. This chain links TRBV20-1 with TRBJ2-7; 8 nucleotides agree with TRBD2. The CDR3 has 17 residues. CDR1 and CDR2 (germline): DFQATT, SNEGSKA (reference sequence). V lost 2 bases and J lost 0; bases outside the gene matches: 12. CDR3: CSARWAGGPGSSYEQYF. CDR3 nucleotides: TGCAGTGCTAGATGGGCGGGGGGTCCCGGTAGCTCCTACGAGCAGTACTTC.

This clonotype was seen ten or more times. This chain links TRBV7-8 with TRBJ2-5; TRBD2 might be the D (5 bases). CDR3 length equals 13 residues. CDR1 SGHVS and CDR2 FQNEAQ come from the germline V gene. V was pared by 4 bases and J by 5 bases, with 11 bases between. DNA for the CDR3: TGTGCCAGCAGCTCGTCGGGGTGGGAGACCCAGTACTTC. This codes for CASSSSGWETQYF.

This clonotype was detected only a few times. This chain links TRBV12-3 or TRBV12-4 with TRBJ2-5; D gene uncertain. V was cut by 7 bases and J by 5 bases, with 14 bases left in between. The CDR3 totals 13 residues. The CDR3 reads CASTPSRAETQYF. In nucleotides, the CDR3 is TGTGCCAGCACTCCCTCCCGGGCGGAGACCCAGTACTTC.

This clonotype has more than one count but fewer than ten. The rearrangement links TRBV5-5 to TRBJ2-7, with D unclear. The CDR3 has 13 amino acids. Trimming removed 4 bases at V and 5 bases at J, with 13 bases between. Germline V CDR1 and CDR2: SGHKS, YYEKEE (reference sequence). CDR3 sequence (DNA): TGTGCCAGCAGCCGCGGAGATTGGGACGAGCAGTACTTC. Translating gives CASSRGDWDEQYF.

This clonotype came up a few times. The V call is TRBV7-3, the J call TRBJ1-1, with D possibly TRBD1 on 5 matching bases. The CDR3 loop spans 13 amino acids. The V and J ends lost 6 bases and 5 bases respectively, with 13 bases between them. Germline CDR1 is SGHTA and CDR2 is FQGTGA. The CDR3: CASSYVEGTEAFF. CDR3 bases: TGTGCCAGCAGTTACGTCGAGGGGACTGAAGCTTTCTTT.

V and J are TRBV7-2 and TRBJ1-2, with TRBD1 as a possible D gene (6 bases). There are 15 residues in the CDR3. Germline V gene lookup returns CDR1 SGHTA and CDR2 FQGNSA. V dropped 4 bases and J dropped 4 bases, with 16 bases sitting between them. Here the CDR3 reads CASSSRGSLGYGYTF. Written as DNA, the CDR3 is TGTGCCAGCAGCTCGAGGGGGAGTTTGGGCTATGGCTACACCTTC.

The chain combines TRBV7-8 with TRBJ2-3; no clear D gene. This CDR3 region has 15 residues. Germline V gene sequence: CDR1 SGHVS, CDR2 FQNEAQ. V was clipped by 1 base and J by 2 bases, with 10 bases between them. The CDR3 bases are TGTGCCAGCAGCTTAGAGGGCTTCTTCACAGATACGCAGTATTTT. It codes for CASSLEGFFTDTQYF.

V gene TRBV18 combines with J gene TRBJ2-3; D call uncertain. The CDR3 runs to 12 residues. Germline V gene data show CDR1 as KGHSH and CDR2 as LQKENI. V was trimmed by 3 bases and J by 11 bases, leaving 12 bases between them. Here the CDR3 DNA reads TGTGCCAGCTCACCGACCGGTAAGGGGCAGTATTTT. It encodes CASSPTGKGQYF.

The CDR3 DNA reads as TGCGCCAGCAGCTTTTTATCCGGCGGGGGGCGGATCAATGAGCAGTTCTTC. Protein: CASSFLSGGGRINEQFF. The V and J genes are TRBV5-1 and TRBJ2-1; 8 bases are shared with TRBD2. The CDR3 spans 17 residues. Germline lookup yields CDR1 SGHRS and CDR2 YFSETQ. The trim removed 2 bases at V and 6 bases at J, leaving 13 bases unmatched.

V usage is TRBV7-9 and J usage is TRBJ2-3; 7 positions agree with TRBD1. The junction had 10 bases not matched to a gene; V was cut back by 7 bases and J by 3 bases. The length of the CDR3 is 15 residues. The germline V gene encodes CDR1 SEHNR and CDR2 FQNEAQ (reference sequence). CDR3 in amino acids: CASNTLGQTTDTQYF. CDR3 coding DNA: TGTGCCAGCAACACCCTGGGACAGACTACAGATACGCAGTATTTT.

This clonotype occurred many times. This chain links TRBV5-1 with TRBJ2-7; TRBD1 matches at 8 bases. The CDR3 runs to 14 residues. V dropped 5 bases and J dropped 6; count of bases not matched to a gene: 10. Germline V CDR1 and CDR2: SGHRS, YFSETQ. The CDR3: CASSRDRGGCEQYV. CDR3 nucleotide sequence: TGCGCCAGCAGTAGAGACAGGGGAGGATGCGAGCAGTACGTC.

A few counts support this clonotype. The V gene is TRBV27, the J gene TRBJ1-1; D unclear. This CDR3 has 13 amino acids. Germline V gene data show CDR1 as MNHEY and CDR2 as SMNVEV (reference sequence). The V gene lost 6 bases and the J gene lost 4 bases, with 12 bases spanning the gap. The chain's CDR3 is CASRVAGITEAFF. As DNA, the CDR3 is TGTGCCAGCAGAGTAGCGGGAATCACTGAAGCTTTCTTT.

Only a few counts were recorded for this clonotype. J is TRBJ2-1 and V is TRBV7-9; a possible D gene is TRBD2 (5 bases). V shed 1 base and J shed 9 bases, with 13 bases lying between them. The germline V gene has CDR1 SEHNR and CDR2 FQNEAQ (reference sequence). The CDR3 contains 14 residues. The CDR3, as DNA: TGTGCCAGCAGCTTAGTTAGGGAGCGAAGTGAGCAGTTCTTC. This codes for CASSLVRERSEQFF.

This clonotype was seen more than once but under ten times. The rearrangement joins TRBV7-2 to TRBJ1-2; no clear D. The CDR3 spans 12 residues. V was cut by 11 bases and J by 2 bases, with 12 bases left in between. Per the germline V gene, CDR1 is SGHTA and CDR2 is FQGNSA. This CDR3 reads CASARGNYGYTF. The CDR3 DNA is TGTGCCTCCGCTCGAGGGAACTATGGCTACACCTTC.

This clonotype was seen ten or more times. The chain uses TRBV7-2 and TRBJ2-7, with D perhaps TRBD1 or TRBD2 (6 bases each). Trimming pared 5 bases from V and 4 bases from J, leaving 15 bases between. Looked up from germline, CDR1 is SGHTA and CDR2 is FQGNSA. The CDR3 spans 14 residues. The CDR3 nucleotides read TGTGCCAGCAGCCCTTGGAGGGGGAGGTACGAGCAGTACTTC. Its translation: CASSPWRGRYEQYF.

Regarding this clonotype: A read error is possible here, since a much larger clone lies one base away. The rearrangement joins TRBV27 to TRBJ2-1; D possibly corresponds to TRBD1 (5 bases). Germline CDR1 and CDR2: MNHEY and SMNVEV (reference sequence). The CDR3 length is 15 residues. This CDR3 reads CASSLSAGIYNEQLF. The CDR3, as DNA: TGTGCCAGCAGTTTATCGGCAGGGATATACAATGAGCAGCTCTTC.

This clonotype has just a few counts. This chain links TRBV7-6 with TRBJ2-5; 7 positions agree with TRBD2. The CDR3 has 15 amino acids. The ends lost 1 base at V and 5 bases at J; junction bases unmatched: 7. The V gene's germline CDR1 is SGHVS and CDR2 FNYEAQ. CDR3 sequence: CASSLEGRGKETQYF. In DNA, the CDR3 is TGTGCCAGCAGCTTAGAGGGGCGGGGGAAGGAGACCCAGTACTTC.